This T cell receptor beta chain was identified during a study of control samples from healthy donors and cancer patients. The assay was immunoSEQ multiplex PCR, and TCRdb's table has in-frame clones only and misses some. The table includes some 110,000 clones, 85% to 90% detected once. The CDR3 sequence is 13 residues long. Germline V gene sequence: CDR1 MNHEY, CDR2 SVGAGI. V was clipped by 5 bases and J by 4 bases; unmatched bases: 4. Sequenced: PBMCs. The TCR comes from a woman in her 50s with colorectal cancer. V usage is TRBV6-5 and J usage is TRBJ1-1; 7 nucleotides agree with TRBD1. DNA of the CDR3: TGTGCCAGCAGTCATCGGGACAGCACTGAAGCTTTCTTT. This translates into CASSHRDSTEAFF.